The rows below give T cell receptor beta chains drawn from one sample of a study of regulatory T cells in long-lasting Graves disease. MiXCR was run by TCRdb on the multiplex PCR reads, yielding one entry per CDR3 protein. The sample lists a few hundred thousand distinct CDR3 sequences, roughly 13% occurring once. The same sample was also used in a study of T cells in Graves' hyperthyroidism and ophthalmopathy.

The sample here was peripheral blood mononuclear cells (PBMCs), taken at new diagnosis, from a patient treated with antithyroid drugs. The origin of the receptors is a man aged 25 to 40 with Graves disease. Both conserved end residues are part of each CDR3. D genes are given only for firm matches. Clone size is stated in some rows and not others, as once, few, many or a class when expanded.

>many|TRBJ2-5|TRBV24-1|NA
CATSDGSVETQYF
TGTGCCACCAGTGACGGCAGCGTAGAGACCCAGTACTTC
>many|TRBJ2-5|TRBV12-3/TRBV12-4|TRBD2
CASSPSGRGETQYF
TGTGCCAGCAGTCCTAGCGGGAGGGGAGAGACCCAGTACTTC
>many|TRBJ2-2|TRBV5-1|NA
CASSLVGARQLELFF
TGCGCCAGCAGCTTGGTGGGGGCGCGGCAATTGGAGCTGTTTTTT
>NA|TRBJ2-1|TRBV24-1|TRBD2
CATSDPLAGRNEQFF
TGTGCCACCAGTGATCCATTAGCGGGAAGGAATGAGCAGTTCTTC
>NA|TRBJ2-7|TRBV27|NA
CASSLRDTAYYEQYF
TGTGCCAGCAGTCTACGGGACACGGCTTACTACGAGCAGTACTTC
>many|TRBJ2-7|TRBV7-2|TRBD2
CASSLSGRFSYEQYF
TGTGCCAGCAGCTTAAGCGGGAGGTTCTCCTACGAGCAGTACTTC
>many|TRBJ1-1|TRBV18|TRBD1
CASSPGDRVATEAFF
TGTGCCAGCTCACCAGGAGACAGGGTTGCCACTGAAGCTTTCTTT
>few|TRBJ2-7|TRBV12-3/TRBV12-4|NA
CASSSWSYEQYF
TGTGCCAGCAGTTCGTGGTCCTACGAGCAGTACTTC
>NA|TRBJ1-2|TRBV29-1|NA
CSVIGNGRGYTF
TGCAGCGTTATTGGAAACGGCAGAGGCTACACCTTC
>many|TRBJ1-1|TRBV5-4|NA
CASSPEVHLMNTEAFF
TGTGCCAGCAGCCCGGAGGTACACCTCATGAACACTGAAGCTTTCTTT
>many|TRBJ1-4|TRBV11-2|NA
CASSSRRVYNEKLFF
TGTGCCAGCAGTTCCCGGCGGGTCTATAATGAAAAACTGTTTTTT
>many|TRBJ2-7|TRBV2|NA
CASSEGPGAVAVSYEQYF
TGTGCCAGCAGTGAAGGCCCAGGGGCGGTAGCGGTCTCCTACGAGCAGTACTTC
>many|TRBJ2-7|TRBV12-3/TRBV12-4|TRBD1
CASSFRQGSYEQYF
TGTGCCAGCAGTTTTAGACAGGGGAGCTACGAGCAGTACTTC
>NA|TRBJ2-1|TRBV30|NA
CAWSVAGYNEQFF
TGTGCCTGGAGTGTAGCGGGTTACAATGAGCAGTTCTTC
>few|TRBJ1-6|TRBV7-9|TRBD1
CASSIGTAWGSPLHF
TGTGCCAGCAGCATAGGGACAGCCTGGGGTTCACCCCTCCACTTT
>many|TRBJ2-5|TRBV20-1|TRBD1
CRAGQGETQYF
TGCAGGGCGGGACAGGGGGAGACCCAGTACTTC
>many|TRBJ2-3|TRBV11-3|NA
CASSLARDSGGTDTQYF
TGTGCCAGCAGCTTAGCCCGAGACAGTGGGGGCACAGATACGCAGTATTTT
>many|TRBJ1-1|TRBV3-1|NA
CASSQDSGRESEAFF
TGTGCCAGCAGCCAAGACTCGGGCAGGGAATCTGAAGCTTTCTTT
>many|TRBJ2-1|TRBV12-3/TRBV12-4|TRBD2
CASSRPSGNNEQFF
TGTGCCAGCAGTAGACCTAGCGGGAACAATGAGCAGTTCTTC
>many|TRBJ1-5|TRBV2|NA
CASMRAWANQPQHF
TGTGCCAGCATGAGGGCCTGGGCCAATCAGCCCCAGCATTTT
>many|TRBJ1-4|TRBV5-1|NA
CASSLDPQGGSEKLFF
TGCGCCAGCAGCTTGGACCCCCAGGGTGGGAGTGAAAAACTGTTTTTT
>many|TRBJ1-2|TRBV11-2|NA
CASSLSGPSYGYTF
TGTGCCAGCAGCTTAAGTGGGCCCTCCTATGGCTACACCTTC
>few|TRBJ1-5|TRBV27|NA
CASSLKPDYSNQPQHF
TGTGCCAGCAGTTTAAAGCCAGATTATAGCAATCAGCCCCAGCATTTT
>NA|TRBJ1-3|TRBV9|NA
CASSAAASPGNTIYF
TGTGCCAGCAGCGCTGCGGCAAGCCCTGGAAACACCATATATTTT
>many|TRBJ2-1|TRBV12-3/TRBV12-4|TRBD2
CASAPSGRASYNEQFF
TGTGCCAGCGCCCCGAGCGGGAGGGCATCCTACAATGAGCAGTTCTTC
>few|TRBJ2-3|TRBV29-1|NA
CSAPEGRGAADTQYF
TGCAGCGCACCTGAGGGTCGGGGGGCGGCAGATACGCAGTATTTT
>once|TRBJ1-2|TRBV7-2|NA
CASSLDPNYGCTF
TGTGCCAGCAGCTTAGACCCTAACTATGGCTGCACCTTC
>NA|TRBJ1-2|TRBV9|NA
CASSPTDRDYGYTF
TGTGCCAGCAGCCCGACTGACAGAGACTATGGCTACACCTTC
>few|TRBJ2-4|TRBV7-9|TRBD1
CASSAGTGSIQYF
TGTGCCAGCAGCGCCGGGACAGGTTCAATTCAGTACTTC
>NA|TRBJ1-2|TRBV30|NA
CAWSGGGAHGYTF
TGTGCCTGGAGTGGAGGGGGGGCGCATGGCTACACCTTC
>many|TRBJ1-1|TRBV20-1|NA
CSARKGGGGNTEAFF
TGCAGTGCTAGGAAAGGAGGAGGGGGAAACACTGAAGCTTTCTTT
>NA|TRBJ2-4|TRBV19|TRBD2
CASSQGTSGTLPRASKNIQYF
TGTGCCAGTAGCCAAGGGACTAGCGGGACCCTCCCGCGAGCTAGCAAAAACATTCAGTACTTC
>many|TRBJ1-1|TRBV5-5|NA
CASIPGTKYPLNTEAFF
TGTGCCAGCATCCCCGGGACAAAATACCCCTTGAACACTGAAGCTTTCTTT
>NA|TRBJ1-1|TRBV20-1|NA
CSASRLDTEAFF
TGCAGTGCTAGCCGCTTAGACACTGAAGCTTTCTTT
>NA|TRBJ2-1|TRBV9|TRBD2
CASSPPLRLAGIDSYNEQFF
TGTGCCAGCAGCCCCCCATTGAGGCTAGCGGGGATTGATTCCTACAATGAGCAGTTCTTC
>NA|TRBJ1-2|TRBV9|TRBD1
CASSVGQGRGYTF
TGTGCCAGCAGCGTCGGACAGGGTCGGGGCTACACCTTC
>few|TRBJ1-2|TRBV7-2|NA
CASSFPQGSGYTF
TGTGCCAGCAGCTTCCCACAGGGTTCTGGCTACACCTTC